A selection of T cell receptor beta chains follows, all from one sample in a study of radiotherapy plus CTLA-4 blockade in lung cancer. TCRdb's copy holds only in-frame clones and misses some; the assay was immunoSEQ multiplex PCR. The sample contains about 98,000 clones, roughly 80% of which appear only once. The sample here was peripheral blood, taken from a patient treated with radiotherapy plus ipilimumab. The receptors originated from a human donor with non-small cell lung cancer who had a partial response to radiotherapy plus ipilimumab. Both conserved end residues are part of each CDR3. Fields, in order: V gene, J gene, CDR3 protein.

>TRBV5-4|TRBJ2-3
CASSTAGTGSTDTQYF
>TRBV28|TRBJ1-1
CASRYQGTEAFF
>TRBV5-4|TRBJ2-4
CASSSPEGAGGPGNIQYF
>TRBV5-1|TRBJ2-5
CASSSRQGAQETQYF
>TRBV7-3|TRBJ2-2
CASSFVGLAGTNTGELFF
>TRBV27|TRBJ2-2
CASSPYLGPTGELFF
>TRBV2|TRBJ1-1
CASTAGRGETEAFF
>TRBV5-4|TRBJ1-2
CASSFSGGGDGYTF
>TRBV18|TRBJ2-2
CASSPSGGTNTGELFF
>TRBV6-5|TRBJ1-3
CASRGDSSGNTIYF
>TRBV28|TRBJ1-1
CASSFFRGQGNTEAFF
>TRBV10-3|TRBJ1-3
CAISESQGAGNTIYF
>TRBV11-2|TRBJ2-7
CASSLAATGGRSYEQYF
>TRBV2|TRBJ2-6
CASAPGTSGRVGANVLTF
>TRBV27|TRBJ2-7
CASSFSGIGTYEQYF
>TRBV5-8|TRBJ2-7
CASSLVGAGSEQYF
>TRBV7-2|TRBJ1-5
CASSGGFSNQPQHF
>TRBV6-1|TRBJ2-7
CASSSPGTGRYEQYF
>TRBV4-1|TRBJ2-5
CASSRSDRGFAETQYF
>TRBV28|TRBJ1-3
CASSRIRTGGKLNTIYF
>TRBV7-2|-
CASSLDGNYEQYF
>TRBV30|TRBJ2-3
CAWSILAGGVDTQYF
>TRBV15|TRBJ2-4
CATSVRDRWNIQYF
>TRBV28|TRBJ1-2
CASSSDRARYTF
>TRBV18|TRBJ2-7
CASSPSGTGAHEQYF
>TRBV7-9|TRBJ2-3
CASSSDISGSGTDTQYF
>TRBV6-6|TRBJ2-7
CATSRGTYEQYF
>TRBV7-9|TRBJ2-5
CASSPTGLQETQYF
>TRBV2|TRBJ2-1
CAWGQGGDEQFF
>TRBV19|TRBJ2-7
CASSPAGGGYEQYF
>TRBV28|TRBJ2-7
CASSLASGSYEQYF
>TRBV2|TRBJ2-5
CASSAGVWTQYF
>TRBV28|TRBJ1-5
CASSLNRVSGNQPQHF
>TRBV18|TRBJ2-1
CASSPPGQGAVHEQFF
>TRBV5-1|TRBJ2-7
CASSLELSSGESYEQYF
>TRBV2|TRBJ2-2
CASSPSPNTGELFF
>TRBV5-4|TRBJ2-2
CASSQVASGTGELFF
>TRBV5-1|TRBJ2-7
CASSLGGIAGGEQYF
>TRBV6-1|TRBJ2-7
CASSAWDRGSYEQYF
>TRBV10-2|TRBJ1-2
CASSAGVGGYTF
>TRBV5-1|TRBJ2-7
CASSLAGSPYEQYF
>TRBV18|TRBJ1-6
CASSPPGLASPLHF
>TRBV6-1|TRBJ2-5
CASIKTGETQYF
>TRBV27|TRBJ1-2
CASSLDSRSYGYTF
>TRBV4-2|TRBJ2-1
CASSYRRGLAGGLSYNEQFF